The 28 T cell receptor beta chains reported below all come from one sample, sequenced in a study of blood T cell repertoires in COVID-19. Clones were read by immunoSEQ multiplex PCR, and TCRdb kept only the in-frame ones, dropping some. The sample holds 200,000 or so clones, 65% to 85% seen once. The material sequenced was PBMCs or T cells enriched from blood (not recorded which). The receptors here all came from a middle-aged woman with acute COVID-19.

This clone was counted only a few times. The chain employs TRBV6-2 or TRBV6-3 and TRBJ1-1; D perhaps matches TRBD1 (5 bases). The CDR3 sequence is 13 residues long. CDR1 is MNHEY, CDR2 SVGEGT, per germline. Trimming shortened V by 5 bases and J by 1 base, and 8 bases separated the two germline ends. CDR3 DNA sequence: TGTGCCAGCAGTCAGCAGGGGAACACTGAAGCTTTCTTT. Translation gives CASSQQGNTEAFF.

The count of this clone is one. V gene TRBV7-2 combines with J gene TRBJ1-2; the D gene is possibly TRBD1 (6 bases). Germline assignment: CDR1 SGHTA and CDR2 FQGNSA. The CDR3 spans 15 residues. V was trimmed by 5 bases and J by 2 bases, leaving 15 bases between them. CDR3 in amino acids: CASSRPGGANYGYTF. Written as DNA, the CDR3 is TGTGCCAGCAGCCGGCCGGGGGGGGCGAACTATGGCTACACCTTC.

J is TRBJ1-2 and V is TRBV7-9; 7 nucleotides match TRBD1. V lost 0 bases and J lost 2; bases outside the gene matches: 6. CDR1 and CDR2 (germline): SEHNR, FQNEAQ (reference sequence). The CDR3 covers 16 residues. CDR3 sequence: CASSLAGTAKNYGYTF. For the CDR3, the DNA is TGTGCCAGCAGCTTAGCCGGGACAGCCAAAAACTATGGCTACACCTTC.

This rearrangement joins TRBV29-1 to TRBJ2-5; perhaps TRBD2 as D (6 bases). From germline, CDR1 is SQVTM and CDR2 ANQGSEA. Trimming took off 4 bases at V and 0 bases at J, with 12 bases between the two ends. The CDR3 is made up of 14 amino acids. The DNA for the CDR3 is TGCAGCGTTGGAGTTGGGACTCACCAAGAGACCCAGTACTTC. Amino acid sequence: CSVGVGTHQETQYF.

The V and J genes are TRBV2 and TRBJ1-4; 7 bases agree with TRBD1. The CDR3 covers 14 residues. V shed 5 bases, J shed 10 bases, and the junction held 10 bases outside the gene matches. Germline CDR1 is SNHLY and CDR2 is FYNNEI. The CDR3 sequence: CASSQGGLVGKLFF. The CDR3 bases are TGTGCCAGCAGTCAAGGGGGCCTGGTTGGAAAACTGTTTTTT.

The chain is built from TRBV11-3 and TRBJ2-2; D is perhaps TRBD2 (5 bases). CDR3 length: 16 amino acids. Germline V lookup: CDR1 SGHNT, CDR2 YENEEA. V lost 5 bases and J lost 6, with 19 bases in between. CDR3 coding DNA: TGTGCCAGCAGCCCCAATGGCCATAGCGCAGCCGGGGAGCTGTTTTTT. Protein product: CASSPNGHSAAGELFF.

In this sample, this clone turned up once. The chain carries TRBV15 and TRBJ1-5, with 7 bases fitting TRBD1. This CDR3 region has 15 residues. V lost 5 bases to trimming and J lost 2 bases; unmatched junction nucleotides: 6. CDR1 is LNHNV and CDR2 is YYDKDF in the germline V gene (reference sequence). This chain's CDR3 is CATSGYRGGNQPQHF. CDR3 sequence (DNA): TGTGCCACCAGCGGTTACAGGGGTGGCAATCAGCCCCAGCATTTT.

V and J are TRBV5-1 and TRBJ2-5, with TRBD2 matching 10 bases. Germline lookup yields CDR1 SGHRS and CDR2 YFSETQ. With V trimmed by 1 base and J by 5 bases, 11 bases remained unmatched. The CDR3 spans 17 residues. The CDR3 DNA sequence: TGCGCCAGCAGCTTGCCTAGCGGGGGAGCTATCGGCGAGACCCAGTACTTC. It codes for CASSLPSGGAIGETQYF.

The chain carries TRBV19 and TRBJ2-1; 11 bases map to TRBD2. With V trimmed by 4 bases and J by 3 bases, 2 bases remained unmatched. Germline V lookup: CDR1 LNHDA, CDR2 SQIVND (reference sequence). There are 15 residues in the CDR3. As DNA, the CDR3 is TGTGCCAGTAGTAGCACTAGCGGGAGCTACAATGAGCAGTTCTTC. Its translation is CASSSTSGSYNEQFF.

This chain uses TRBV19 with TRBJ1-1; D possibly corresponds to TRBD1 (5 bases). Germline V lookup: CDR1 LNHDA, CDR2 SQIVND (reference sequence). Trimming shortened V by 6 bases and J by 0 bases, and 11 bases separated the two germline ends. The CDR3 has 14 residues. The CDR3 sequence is CASRWGRVNTEAFF. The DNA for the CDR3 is TGTGCCAGTAGGTGGGGCAGGGTGAACACTGAAGCTTTCTTT.

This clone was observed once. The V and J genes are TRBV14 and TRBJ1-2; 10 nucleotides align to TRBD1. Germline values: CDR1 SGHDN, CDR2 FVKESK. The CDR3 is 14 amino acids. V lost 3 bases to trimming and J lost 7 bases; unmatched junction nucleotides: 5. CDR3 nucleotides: TGTGCCAGCAGCCACAGGGGACAGGGGATTGGCTACACCTTC. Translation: CASSHRGQGIGYTF. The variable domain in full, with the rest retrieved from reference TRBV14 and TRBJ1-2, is EAGVTQFPSHSVIEKGQTVTLRCDPISGHDNLYWYRRVMGKEIKFLLHFVKESKQDESGMPNNRFLAERTGGTYSTLKVQPAELEDSGVYFCASSHRGQGIGYTFGSGTRLTVV.

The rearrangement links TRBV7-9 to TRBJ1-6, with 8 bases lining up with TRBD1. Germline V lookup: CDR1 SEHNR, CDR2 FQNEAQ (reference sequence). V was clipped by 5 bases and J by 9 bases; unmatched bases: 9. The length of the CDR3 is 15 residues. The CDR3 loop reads CASSDRTGLGSPLHF. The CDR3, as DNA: TGTGCCAGCAGCGACAGGACAGGGTTGGGTTCACCCCTCCACTTT.

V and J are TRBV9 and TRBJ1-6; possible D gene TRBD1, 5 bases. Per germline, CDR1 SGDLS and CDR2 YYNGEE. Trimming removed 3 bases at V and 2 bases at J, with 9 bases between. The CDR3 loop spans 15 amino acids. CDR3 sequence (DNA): TGTGCCAGCAGCGCTAGGGGAACCTATAATTCACCCCTCCACTTT. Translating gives CASSARGTYNSPLHF.

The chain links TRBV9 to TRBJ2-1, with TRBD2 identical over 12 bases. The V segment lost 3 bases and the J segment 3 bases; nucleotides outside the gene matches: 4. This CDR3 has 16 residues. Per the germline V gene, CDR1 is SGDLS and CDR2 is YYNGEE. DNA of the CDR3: TGTGCCAGCAGCGAACTAGCGGGGGGTTACTACAATGAGCAGTTCTTC. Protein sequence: CASSELAGGYYNEQFF.

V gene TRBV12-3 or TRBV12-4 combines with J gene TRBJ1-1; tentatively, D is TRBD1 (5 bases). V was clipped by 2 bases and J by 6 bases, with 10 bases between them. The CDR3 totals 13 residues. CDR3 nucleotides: TGTGCCAGCAGTTTAAAGCAGGGCTCTGAAGCTTTCTTT. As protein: CASSLKQGSEAFF.

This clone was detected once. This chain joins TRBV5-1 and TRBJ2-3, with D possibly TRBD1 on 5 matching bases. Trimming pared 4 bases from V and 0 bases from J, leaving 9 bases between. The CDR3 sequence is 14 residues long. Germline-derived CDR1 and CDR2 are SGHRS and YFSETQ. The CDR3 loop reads CASSPDSSTDTQYF. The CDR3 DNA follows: TGCGCCAGCAGCCCTGACAGCAGCACAGATACGCAGTATTTT.

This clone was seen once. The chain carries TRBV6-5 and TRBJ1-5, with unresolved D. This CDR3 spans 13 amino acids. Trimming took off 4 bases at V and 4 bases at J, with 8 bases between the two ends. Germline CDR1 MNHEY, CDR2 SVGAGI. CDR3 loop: CASSLAYNQPQHF. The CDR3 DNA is TGTGCCAGCAGTTTAGCGTATAATCAGCCCCAGCATTTT.

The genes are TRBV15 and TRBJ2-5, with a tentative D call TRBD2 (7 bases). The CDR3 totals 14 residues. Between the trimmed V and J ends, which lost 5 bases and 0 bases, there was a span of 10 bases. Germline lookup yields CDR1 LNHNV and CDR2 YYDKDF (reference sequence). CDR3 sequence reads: CATSRGAHQETQYF. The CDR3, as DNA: TGTGCCACCAGCCGGGGGGCCCACCAAGAGACCCAGTACTTC.

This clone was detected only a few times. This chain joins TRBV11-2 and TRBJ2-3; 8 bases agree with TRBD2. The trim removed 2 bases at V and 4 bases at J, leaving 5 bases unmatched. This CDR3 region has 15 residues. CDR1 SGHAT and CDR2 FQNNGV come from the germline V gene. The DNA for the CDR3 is TGTGCCAGCAGCTTATCAGCGGGAGCAGCAGATACGCAGTATTTT. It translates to CASSLSAGAADTQYF.

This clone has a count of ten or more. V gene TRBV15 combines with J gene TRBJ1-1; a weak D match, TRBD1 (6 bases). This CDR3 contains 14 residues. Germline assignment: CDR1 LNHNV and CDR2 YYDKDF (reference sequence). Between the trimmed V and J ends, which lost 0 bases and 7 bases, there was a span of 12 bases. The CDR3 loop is CATSRDGTTSEAFF. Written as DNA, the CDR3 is TGTGCCACCAGCAGAGACGGGACAACCAGTGAAGCTTTCTTT.

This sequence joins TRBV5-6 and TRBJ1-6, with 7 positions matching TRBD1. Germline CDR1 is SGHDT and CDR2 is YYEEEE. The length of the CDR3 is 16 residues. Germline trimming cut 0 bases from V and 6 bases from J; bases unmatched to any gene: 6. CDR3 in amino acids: CASSLDAGGGNSPLHF. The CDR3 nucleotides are TGTGCCAGCAGCTTGGACGCAGGGGGAGGTAATTCACCCCTCCACTTT.

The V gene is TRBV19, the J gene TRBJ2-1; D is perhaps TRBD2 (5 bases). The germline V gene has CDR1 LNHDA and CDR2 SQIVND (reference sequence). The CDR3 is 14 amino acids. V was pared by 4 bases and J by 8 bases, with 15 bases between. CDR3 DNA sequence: TGTGCCAGTAGTAGCTCCCTCCTAGCCGATGAGCAGTTCTTC. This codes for CASSSSLLADEQFF.

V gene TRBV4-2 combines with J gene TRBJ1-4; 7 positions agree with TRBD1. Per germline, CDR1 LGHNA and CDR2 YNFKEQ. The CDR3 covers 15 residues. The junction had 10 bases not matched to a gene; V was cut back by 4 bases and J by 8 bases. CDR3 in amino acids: CASSPQDREYEKLFF. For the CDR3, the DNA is TGTGCCAGCAGCCCCCAAGACAGGGAGTACGAAAAACTGTTTTTT.

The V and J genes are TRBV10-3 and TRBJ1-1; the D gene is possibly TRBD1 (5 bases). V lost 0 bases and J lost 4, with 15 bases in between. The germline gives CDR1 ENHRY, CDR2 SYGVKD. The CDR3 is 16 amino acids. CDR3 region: CAISESVRGGGTEAFF. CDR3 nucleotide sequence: TGTGCCATCAGTGAGTCCGTAAGGGGTGGCGGCACTGAAGCTTTCTTT.

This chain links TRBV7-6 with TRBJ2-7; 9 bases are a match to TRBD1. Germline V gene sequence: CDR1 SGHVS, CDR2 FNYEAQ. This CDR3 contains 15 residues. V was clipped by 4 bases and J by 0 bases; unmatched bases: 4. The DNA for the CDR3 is TGTGCCAGCAGCTCGGGACAGGGACGCTCCTACGAGCAGTACTTC. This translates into CASSSGQGRSYEQYF.

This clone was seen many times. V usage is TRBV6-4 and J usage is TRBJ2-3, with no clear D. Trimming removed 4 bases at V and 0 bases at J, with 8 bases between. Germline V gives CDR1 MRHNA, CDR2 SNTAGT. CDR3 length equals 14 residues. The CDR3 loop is CASSVSQSTDTQYF. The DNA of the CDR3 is TGTGCCAGCAGTGTATCCCAGAGCACAGATACGCAGTATTTT.

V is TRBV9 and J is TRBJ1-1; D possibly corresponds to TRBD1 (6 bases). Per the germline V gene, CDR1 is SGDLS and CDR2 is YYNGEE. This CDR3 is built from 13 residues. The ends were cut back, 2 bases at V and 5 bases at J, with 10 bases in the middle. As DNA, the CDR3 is TGTGCCAGCAGCGTCAGGGGAAGTACTGAAGCTTTCTTT. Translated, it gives CASSVRGSTEAFF.

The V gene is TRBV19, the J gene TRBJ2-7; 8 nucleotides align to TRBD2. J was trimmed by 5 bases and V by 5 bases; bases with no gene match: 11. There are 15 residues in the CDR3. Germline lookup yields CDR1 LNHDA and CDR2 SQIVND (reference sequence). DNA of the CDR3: TGTGCCAGTAGTTCACTGCCGGGACTAGTCCACGAGCAGTACTTC. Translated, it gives CASSSLPGLVHEQYF. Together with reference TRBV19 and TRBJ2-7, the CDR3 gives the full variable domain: DGGITQSPKYLFRKEGQNVTLSCEQNLNHDAMYWYRQDPGQGLRLIYYSQIVNDFQKGDIAEGYSVSREKKESFPLTVTSAQKNPTAFYLCASSSLPGLVHEQYFGPGTRLTVT.